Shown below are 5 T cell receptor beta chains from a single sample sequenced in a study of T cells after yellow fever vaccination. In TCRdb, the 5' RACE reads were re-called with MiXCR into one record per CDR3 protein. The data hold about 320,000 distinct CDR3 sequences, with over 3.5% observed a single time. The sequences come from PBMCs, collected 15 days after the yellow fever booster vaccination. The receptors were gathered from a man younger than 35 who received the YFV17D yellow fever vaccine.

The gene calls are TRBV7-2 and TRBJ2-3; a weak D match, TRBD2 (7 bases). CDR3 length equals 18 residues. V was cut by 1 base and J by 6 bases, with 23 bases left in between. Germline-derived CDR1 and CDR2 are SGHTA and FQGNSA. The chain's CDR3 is CASSLVIPWGGAADTQYF. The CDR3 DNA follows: TGTGCCAGCAGCTTAGTAATCCCGTGGGGGGGGGCCGCCGATACGCAGTATTTT.

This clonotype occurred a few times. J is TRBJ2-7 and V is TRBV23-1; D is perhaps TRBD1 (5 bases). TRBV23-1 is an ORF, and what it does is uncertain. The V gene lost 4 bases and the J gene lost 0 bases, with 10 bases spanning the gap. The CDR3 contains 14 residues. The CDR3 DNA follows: TGCGCCAGCAGTCGGACATTGAGCTCCTACGAGCAGTACGTC. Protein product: CASSRTLSSYEQYV.

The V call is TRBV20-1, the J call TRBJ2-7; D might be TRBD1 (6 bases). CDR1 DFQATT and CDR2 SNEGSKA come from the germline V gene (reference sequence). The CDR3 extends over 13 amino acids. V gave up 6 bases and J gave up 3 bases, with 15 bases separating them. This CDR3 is CSADLQDSYEQYV. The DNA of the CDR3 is TGCAGTGCGGATCTTCAGGACAGCTACGAGCAGTACGTC.

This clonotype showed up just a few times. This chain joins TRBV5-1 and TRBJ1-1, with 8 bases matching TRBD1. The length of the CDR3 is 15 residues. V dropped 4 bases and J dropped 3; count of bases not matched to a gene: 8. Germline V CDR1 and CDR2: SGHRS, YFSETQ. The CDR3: CASSPTGGVYTEAFF. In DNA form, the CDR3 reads TGCGCCAGCAGCCCCACAGGGGGAGTGTACACTGAAGCTTTCTTT.

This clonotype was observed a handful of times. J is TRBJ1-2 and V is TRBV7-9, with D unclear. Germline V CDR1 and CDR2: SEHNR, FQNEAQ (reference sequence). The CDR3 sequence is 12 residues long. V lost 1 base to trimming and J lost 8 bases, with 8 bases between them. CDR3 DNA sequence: TGTGCCAGCAGCTTAGACCTACAGGGCTACACCTTC. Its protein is CASSLDLQGYTF.